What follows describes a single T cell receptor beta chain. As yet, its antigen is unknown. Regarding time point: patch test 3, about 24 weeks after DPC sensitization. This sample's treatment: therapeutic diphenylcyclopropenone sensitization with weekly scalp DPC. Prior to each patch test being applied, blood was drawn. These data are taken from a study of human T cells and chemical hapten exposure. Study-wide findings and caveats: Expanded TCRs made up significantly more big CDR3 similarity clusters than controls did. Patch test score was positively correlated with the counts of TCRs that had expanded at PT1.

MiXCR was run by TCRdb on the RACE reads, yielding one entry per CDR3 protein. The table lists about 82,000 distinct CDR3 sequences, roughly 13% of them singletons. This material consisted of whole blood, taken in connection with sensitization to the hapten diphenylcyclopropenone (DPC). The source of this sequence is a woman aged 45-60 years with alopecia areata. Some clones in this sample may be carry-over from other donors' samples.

CDR3 residues: CASARLAGPYEQYF. Written as DNA, the CDR3 is TGTGCCAGCGCGAGGCTAGCGGGGCCCTACGAGCAGTACTTC. The J gene is TRBJ2-7, the V gene TRBV9; 9 bases agree with TRBD2. V gave up 7 bases and J gave up 2 bases; unmatched junction bases: 7. There are 14 residues in the CDR3. Germline V gene lookup returns CDR1 SGDLS and CDR2 YYNGEE.